This T cell receptor beta chain was sequenced for a study of blood T cell repertoires in COVID-19. Study-level information: Sources were T cells, B-cell-depleted T cells, or PBMCs; the material itself was cDNA or gDNA.

This clone was counted a single time. Original processing methods: Estimation of nucleated cell counts relied on the amplification of reference gene primers. Profiling relied on immunoSEQ multiplex PCR, and the TCRdb table lists in-frame clones only, not all of them. V and J calls and clone size are those listed in that table; D and trimming were worked out from the DNA. This table holds about 58,000 clones, around 90% found once. This TCR derives from a man in his 60s with active COVID-19. Material for sequencing was peripheral blood.

This CDR3 reads CARGWAGEQYF. The CDR3 nucleotides are TGTGCCAGAGGGTGGGCGGGCGAGCAGTACTTC. The rearrangement links TRBV25-1 to TRBJ2-7; possible D gene TRBD2, 5 bases. Germline values: CDR1 MGHDK, CDR2 SYGVNS. The CDR3 length is 11 residues. V lost 9 bases, J lost 6 bases, and 12 bases lay in between.